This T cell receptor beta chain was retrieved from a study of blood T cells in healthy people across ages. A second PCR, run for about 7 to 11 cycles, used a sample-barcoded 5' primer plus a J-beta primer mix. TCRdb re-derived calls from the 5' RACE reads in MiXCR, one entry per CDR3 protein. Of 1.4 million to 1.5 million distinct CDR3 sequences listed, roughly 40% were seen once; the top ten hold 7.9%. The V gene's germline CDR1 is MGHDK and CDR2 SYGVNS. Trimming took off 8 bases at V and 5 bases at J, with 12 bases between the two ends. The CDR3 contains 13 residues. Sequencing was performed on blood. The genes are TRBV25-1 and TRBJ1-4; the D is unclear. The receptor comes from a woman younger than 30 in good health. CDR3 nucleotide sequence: TGTGCCAGCTCCCCGGGGAACAATGAAAAACTGTTTTTT. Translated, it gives CASSPGNNEKLFF.